The 17 T cell receptor beta chains below come from one sample, sequenced in a study of OX40 agonist ivuxolimab in advanced cancers. The protocol was immunoSEQ multiplex PCR, while the TCRdb copy is restricted to in-frame clones and leaves out a portion. The data show some 21,000 clones, with around 80% seen just once and roughly a quarter held by the top ten. Sample: CD4+ or CD8+ T cells sorted from blood, taken in a trial of the OX40 agonist ivuxolimab. Every receptor here comes from an adult with an advanced solid tumor such as melanoma, head and neck, liver or kidney cancer.

This clone is deemed medium-sized (0.01 to 0.1%). V is TRBV28 and J is TRBJ1-5; D ambiguous. Germline lookup yields CDR1 MDHEN and CDR2 SYDVKM. This CDR3 has 15 residues. V was pared by 6 bases and J by 1 base, with 13 bases between. The CDR3: CASRQVAESNQPQHF. In nucleotides, the CDR3 is TGTGCCAGCAGGCAGGTAGCGGAAAGCAATCAGCCCCAGCATTTT.

The chain links TRBV7-9 to TRBJ2-3; unclear D gene. V dropped 6 bases and J dropped 4 bases, with 5 bases sitting between them. CDR1 SEHNR and CDR2 FQNEAQ come from the germline V gene (reference sequence). The CDR3 totals 11 residues. CDR3 sequence reads: CASSESDTQYF. DNA of the CDR3: TGTGCCAGCAGTGAGTCAGATACGCAGTATTTT.

This clone appeared a single time. The genes are TRBV10-3 and TRBJ2-3; no reliable D call. The germline V and J ends were trimmed by 8 bases and 3 bases, with 12 bases remaining between them. Germline V gene lookup returns CDR1 ENHRY and CDR2 SYGVKD. The CDR3 is 13 amino acids. The CDR3 here is CAIQVEQTDTQYF. The CDR3 bases are TGTGCCATCCAGGTGGAACAAACAGATACGCAGTATTTT.

This rearrangement joins TRBV10-3 to TRBJ1-1, with a tentative D call TRBD1 (6 bases). V lost 6 bases, J lost 2 bases, and 7 bases lay in between. CDR3 length: 12 amino acids. CDR1 is ENHRY and CDR2 is SYGVKD in the germline V gene. The CDR3 DNA sequence: TGTGCCATCAGACAGGGCAACACTGAAGCTTTCTTT. This sequence encodes CAIRQGNTEAFF.

The chain combines TRBV7-9 with TRBJ2-1, with 7 positions matching TRBD2. Per the germline V gene, CDR1 is SEHNR and CDR2 is FQNEAQ (reference sequence). The CDR3 contains 15 residues. Germline trimming cut 4 bases from V and 10 bases from J; bases unmatched to any gene: 13. The chain's CDR3 is CASSSTSAGLLEQFF. DNA for the CDR3: TGTGCCAGCAGCTCAACTAGCGCGGGACTCTTAGAGCAGTTCTTC.

This clone has only one observation. The CDR3 nucleotides are TGCGCCAGCAGCCAAGAGCCACAGAACTATGGCTACACCTTC. Encoded protein: CASSQEPQNYGYTF. The chain combines TRBV4-1 with TRBJ1-2, with D hard to call. In germline, CDR1 is MGHRA, CDR2 YSYEKL. Trimming removed 0 bases at V and 2 bases at J, with 7 bases between. CDR3 size: 14 residues.

The V and J genes are TRBV5-1 and TRBJ1-2; TRBD1 might be the D (5 bases). Trimming stripped 4 bases from V and 5 bases from J, with 15 bases between. Germline CDR1 and CDR2: SGHRS and YFSETQ. This CDR3 contains 14 residues. The CDR3 sequence is CASSPVGHGYGYTF. Written as DNA, the CDR3 is TGCGCCAGCAGCCCGGTCGGACACGGGTATGGCTACACCTTC.

This chain uses TRBV6-6 with TRBJ1-2; 7 bases map to TRBD1. The CDR3 totals 12 residues. CDR1 MNHNY and CDR2 SVGAGI come from the germline V gene (reference sequence). J gave up 6 bases and V 6 bases, and 4 bases lay outside the gene matches. The chain's CDR3 is CASRSQGDGYTF. The DNA of the CDR3 is TGTGCCAGCAGGAGTCAGGGGGATGGCTACACCTTC.

This chain connects TRBV25-1 to TRBJ2-7, with TRBD1 identical over 8 bases. Germline lookup yields CDR1 MGHDK and CDR2 SYGVNS. After removal of 4 bases from V and 5 bases from J, the junction contained 10 bases not matched to a gene. CDR3 length: 15 residues. The CDR3 here is CASSGKQGGMHEQYF. The CDR3 nucleotides are TGTGCCAGCAGTGGAAAACAGGGGGGCATGCACGAGCAGTACTTC.

J is TRBJ1-2 and V is TRBV6-5, with 9 bases matching TRBD1. CDR1 MNHEY and CDR2 SVGAGI come from the germline V gene. Trimming took 6 bases from V and 6 from J; bases not matched to a gene: 8. The CDR3 consists of 14 residues. CDR3 sequence reads: CASSMGQGLNGYTF. As DNA, the CDR3 is TGTGCCAGCAGCATGGGACAGGGTCTAAATGGCTACACCTTC.

V is TRBV2 and J is TRBJ1-2, with unresolved D. The CDR3 is 13 amino acids. Germline assignment: CDR1 SNHLY and CDR2 FYNNEI. V was clipped by 5 bases and J by 7 bases, with 14 bases between them. DNA for the CDR3: TGTGCCAGCAGTAACTTCGGGGAGGTTGGCTACACCTTC. Protein sequence: CASSNFGEVGYTF.

The chain uses TRBV6-5 and TRBJ2-5, with D unresolved. The V gene's germline CDR1 is MNHEY and CDR2 SVGAGI. Trimming stripped 0 bases from V and 7 bases from J, with 15 bases between. The CDR3 loop spans 15 amino acids. The chain's CDR3 is CASSYSQGIVGTQYF. The DNA for the CDR3 is TGTGCCAGCAGTTACTCGCAAGGGATTGTCGGGACCCAGTACTTC.

The V call is TRBV30, the J call TRBJ2-1; 7 bases line up with TRBD1. The V gene end was trimmed by 5 bases and the J gene end by 8 bases; junction bases not matched to a gene: 6. The CDR3 length is 12 residues. Germline-derived CDR1 and CDR2 are GTSNPN and SVGIG (reference sequence). The CDR3 region has the DNA TGTGCCTGGTGTCGACAGGGCTATGAGCAGTTCTTC. Its protein is CAWCRQGYEQFF.

The V and J genes are TRBV23-1 and TRBJ2-5, with a possible D match to TRBD2 (5 bases). TRBV23-1 is treated as an ORF (open reading frame) with a function not yet certain. Trimming took 3 bases from V and 5 from J, leaving 13 bases between them. There are 14 residues in the CDR3. The CDR3 region has the DNA TGCGCCAGCAGTCACTACGGGGTCGGGGAGACCCAGTACTTC. Protein: CASSHYGVGETQYF.

V and J are TRBV9 and TRBJ2-1, with 10 bases aligning to TRBD2. With V trimmed by 4 bases and J by 6 bases, 10 bases remained unmatched. Germline V CDR1 and CDR2: SGDLS, YYNGEE. This CDR3 region has 16 residues. CDR3 DNA sequence: TGTGCCAGCAGCTTCCTCGGGACTAGCGCCACCAATGAGCAGTTCTTC. It translates to CASSFLGTSATNEQFF.

CDR3 nucleotides: TGTGCCAGCAGCTTATCAGGGATTGGCTACACCTTC. Protein product: CASSLSGIGYTF. The chain has TRBV7-2 and TRBJ1-2, with D maybe TRBD1 (5 bases). The CDR3 runs to 12 residues. Per the germline V gene, CDR1 is SGHTA and CDR2 is FQGNSA. Trimming removed 2 bases from V and 7 bases from J, with 8 bases in between.

The chain couples TRBV6-1 to TRBJ2-5, with D possibly TRBD1 on 5 matching bases. Germline V gene lookup returns CDR1 MNHNS and CDR2 SASEGT. CDR3 length equals 12 residues. V lost 4 bases, J lost 5 bases, and 8 bases lay in between. The CDR3, as DNA: TGTGCCAGCAGTGGGACATCCGAGACCCAGTACTTC. As protein: CASSGTSETQYF.